The sequence of this TCR beta chain was determined in a study of OX40 agonist ivuxolimab in advanced cancers. Study-level background: People who had prior anti-PD-1, anti-PD-L1 or anti-CTLA-4 therapy could take part, and around 39% had some.

There are 15 residues in the CDR3. Trimming cost V 1 base and J 3 bases, with 11 bases left between them. Germline-derived CDR1 and CDR2 are MGHRA and YSYEKL. The assay was immunoSEQ multiplex PCR, and TCRdb's table has in-frame clones only and misses some. The sample contains about 76,000 clones, around four fifths of which appear only once. Autoimmune disease history or systemic immunosuppression excluded patients. Sequenced here: CD4+ or CD8+ T cells sorted from blood, sampled in a trial of the OX40 agonist ivuxolimab. The genes are TRBV4-1 and TRBJ2-3; the D gene is possibly TRBD2 (6 bases). The sequence was collected from an adult with an advanced solid tumor such as melanoma, head and neck, liver or kidney cancer. The chain's CDR3 is CASSQGRGFTDTQYF. The CDR3 DNA sequence: TGCGCCAGCAGCCAAGGGAGGGGTTTTACAGATACGCAGTATTTT.